The rows below give T cell receptor beta chains drawn from one sample of a study of CD8+ T cells in alopecia areata. The method was immunoSEQ multiplex PCR; TCRdb's version includes in-frame clones alone and lacks a portion of them. Among about 200,000 clones listed, 35% to 40% were seen once. Specimen: CD4+ T cells sorted from blood, collected at approximately week 31, from a patient treated with tofacitinib. Source of these receptors: a human donor with alopecia areata. Each CDR3 is given with its conserved first and last residue. D genes are given only for firm matches. Rows give clone size only sometimes, using once, few, many, or a class for an expanded clone.

>TRBV28|NA|TRBJ1-1|NA|15
TGTGCCAGCAGGACTTCGGGACGGCCGAACACTGAAGCTTTCTTT
CASRTSGRPNTEAFF
>TRBV30|few|TRBJ1-2|TRBD1|15
TGTGCCTGGAGTGTGGCCGGGACAGGGATGTATGGCTACACCTTC
CAWSVAGTGMYGYTF
>TRBV5-4|NA|TRBJ2-1|TRBD2|14
TGTGCCAGCACTTCACTAGCGGGAAACAATGAGCAGTTCTTC
CASTSLAGNNEQFF
>TRBV25-1|NA|TRBJ2-7|TRBD2|14
TGTGCCAGCAGGGCGGGGGAGGGGCCCTACGAGCAGTACTTC
CASRAGEGPYEQYF
>TRBV6-5|NA|TRBJ1-5|NA|14
TGTGCCAGCAGTCGCCGGGGCCGAGATCAGCCCCAGCATTTT
CASSRRGRDQPQHF
>TRBV9|NA|TRBJ2-7|TRBD1|15
TGTGCCAGCAGCGTAGTCGGGACAGGGAGGGCCGAGCAGTACTTC
CASSVVGTGRAEQYF
>TRBV30|few|TRBJ2-5|NA|12
TGTGCCTGGAGTGTGTTAGGAGAGACCCAGTACTTC
CAWSVLGETQYF
>TRBV30|once|TRBJ2-1|NA|13
TGTGCCTGGAGTGGGGACTTATACAATGAGCAGTTCTTC
CAWSGDLYNEQFF
>TRBV19|few|TRBJ2-3|TRBD1|13
TGTGCCACTGGGACAGGGGGAACAGATACGCAGTATTTT
CATGTGGTDTQYF
>TRBV6-6|NA|TRBJ2-1|NA|12
TGTGCCAGCAGTCTACAGGGCAATGAGCAGTTCTTC
CASSLQGNEQFF
>TRBV5-1|once|TRBJ2-2|TRBD2|16
TGCGCCAGCAGCTCCGGGACTAGCGGGAGCGCCGGGGAGCTGTTTTTT
CASSSGTSGSAGELFF
>TRBV6-5|once|TRBJ2-5|NA|13
TGTGCCAGCAGCCGACAGGCCAAAGAGACCCAGTACTTC
CASSRQAKETQYF
>TRBV2|NA|TRBJ1-2|NA|13
TGTGCCAGCAGTGTAGGACTGAACTATGGCTACACCTTC
CASSVGLNYGYTF
>TRBV6-1|NA|TRBJ1-4|NA|14
TGTGCCAGCAGTGAATTTTCCGGGAAGGAAAAACTGTTTTTT
CASSEFSGKEKLFF
>TRBV6-1|NA|TRBJ2-7|NA|15
TGTGCCAGCAGTCGCACCGAGGATAGCCTTCAAGAGCAGTACTTC
CASSRTEDSLQEQYF
>TRBV6-5|NA|TRBJ1-4|NA|14
TGTGCCAGCACCGTAAATTGGGCTAATGAAAAACTGTTTTTT
CASTVNWANEKLFF
>TRBV6-5|NA|TRBJ1-5|NA|15
TGTGCCAGCAGTTACGATGCGTATAGCAATCAGCCCCAGCATTTT
CASSYDAYSNQPQHF
>TRBV30|few|TRBJ2-1|TRBD1|15
TGTGCCTGGAATAGGGGACGGACAGGGTACAATGAGCAGTTCTTC
CAWNRGRTGYNEQFF
>TRBV29-1|NA|TRBJ1-1|TRBD1|15
TGCAGCGCATCCGACGGCGGACAGGGGGACACTGAAGCTTTCTTT
CSASDGGQGDTEAFF
>TRBV6-5|NA|TRBJ1-1|NA|12
TGTGCCAGCAGCACGGTGACCGCTGAAGCTTTCTTT
CASSTVTAEAFF
>TRBV7-9|NA|TRBJ1-2|NA|14
TGTGCCAGCAGCTTATCTTCAGGGTATGATGGCTACACCTTC
CASSLSSGYDGYTF
>TRBV25-1|NA|TRBJ1-1|TRBD1|14
TGTGCCAGCAGTAAAAGGACAGGGAGCACTGAAGCTTTCTTT
CASSKRTGSTEAFF
>TRBV2|NA|TRBJ1-5|NA|14
TGTGCCAGCACTGGGGGGAATAGCAATCAGCCCCAGCATTTT
CASTGGNSNQPQHF
>TRBV6-1|NA|TRBJ2-5|TRBD1|15
TGTGCCAGCAGTGTACCCGGGACAGGAAAAGAGACCCAGTACTTC
CASSVPGTGKETQYF
>TRBV4-2|NA|TRBJ2-2|NA|14
TGTGCCAGCAGCCAAGACCCAGTATCGGGGGAGCTGTTTTTT
CASSQDPVSGELFF
>TRBV2|many|TRBJ2-1|NA|15
TGTGCCAGCAGTTACCGGAGAAGCTCCTACAATGAGCAGTTCTTC
CASSYRRSSYNEQFF
>TRBV13|NA|TRBJ1-4|NA|16
TGTGCCAGCAGCTTAGCCGGGGACGGGCCTGGAGAAAAACTGTTTTTT
CASSLAGDGPGEKLFF
>TRBV6-5|few|TRBJ2-1|NA|15
TGTGCCAGCACCGGGGTACAGAGCTCCTACAATGAGCAGTTCTTC
CASTGVQSSYNEQFF
>TRBV5-1|NA|TRBJ2-1|NA|13
TGCGCCAGCAGCCCCATAGAAAGGGGTGAGCAGTTCTTC
CASSPIERGEQFF
>TRBV5-6|NA|TRBJ2-2|TRBD2|16
TGTGCCAGCAGCGGCAGCGGCGGTAGCGGGACCGGGGAGCTGTTTTTT
CASSGSGGSGTGELFF
>TRBV4-1|NA|TRBJ2-5|NA|15
TGCGCCAGCAGCCCCGGGTCTGTGGGAACGGAGACCCAGTACTTC
CASSPGSVGTETQYF
>TRBV5-4|NA|TRBJ2-4|NA|16
TGTGCCAGCAGCTTAAATCTTTCGGGCAGGAGGCACATTCAGTACTTC
CASSLNLSGRRHIQYF
>TRBV6-1|few|TRBJ1-4|NA|14
TGTGCCAGCAGACAGGGCTCGGTTAATGAAAAACTGTTTTTT
CASRQGSVNEKLFF
>TRBV29-1|NA|TRBJ2-7|NA|13
TGCAGCGGAGGGTTAGGTCAGGGCTACGAGCAGTACTTC
CSGGLGQGYEQYF
>TRBV7-9|few|TRBJ1-6|NA|14
TGTGCCAGCAGCTTAGAGGGAGCCCTATTAAACCTCCACTTT
CASSLEGALLNLHF
>TRBV5-4|once|TRBJ2-1|TRBD2|15
TGTGCCAGCAGCTTGAGCGGGGGGCCGAACAATGAGCAGTTCTTC
CASSLSGGPNNEQFF
>TRBV7-2|few|TRBJ2-3|NA|14
TGTGCCAGCAGCTTAGGGTACGGATTGGATACGCAGTATTTT
CASSLGYGLDTQYF
>TRBV19|few|TRBJ2-1|NA|11
TGTGCCAGTAGCGGCCGTTGGGAGCAGTTCTTC
CASSGRWEQFF
>TRBV5-1|NA|TRBJ1-2|NA|16
TGCGCCAGCCGTCGGGATTTCGGGAAACGCGGGTATGGCTACACCTTC
CASRRDFGKRGYGYTF
>TRBV18|few|TRBJ2-7|NA|11
TGTGCCAGCTCATCGGACCTACAGCAGTACTTC
CASSSDLQQYF
>TRBV21-1|few|TRBJ1-1|NA|15
TGTGCCAGCAGCACCTCTGACAGGGCGGGAACTGAAGCTTTCTTT
CASSTSDRAGTEAFF